Listed below are T cell receptor beta chains from one sample, sequenced in a study of chemoradiotherapy in HPV16-positive cancers. Here immunoSEQ multiplex PCR was the method, and the copy in TCRdb shows in-frame clones only, minus some. The sample has around 12,000 clones; 85% to 90% are singletons. The sequenced sample was blood, obtained from a patient who underwent chemoradiotherapy. The receptors originated from a human donor with HPV-associated anogenital cancer. Each CDR3 is given with its conserved first and last residue. The D gene is left open where the match is weak. Part of the rows lack a size; the others show once, few, many or a class for expanded clones.

d_call: TRBD2
v_call: TRBV7-9
j_call: TRBJ2-2
clone_size: NA
cdr3_aa: CASSSGLAGTGELFF
cdr3_nt: TGTGCCAGCAGCTCCGGACTAGCGGGTACCGGGGAGCTGTTTTTT

d_call: NA
v_call: TRBV9
j_call: TRBJ1-6
clone_size: NA
cdr3_aa: CASSVDEGLRSPLHF
cdr3_nt: TGTGCCAGCAGCGTAGATGAGGGGTTGAGGTCACCCCTCCACTTT

d_call: NA
v_call: TRBV19
j_call: TRBJ2-1
clone_size: NA
cdr3_aa: CASSIAGEDRQFF
cdr3_nt: TGTGCCAGTAGTATAGCGGGAGAAGATAGGCAGTTCTTC

d_call: TRBD1
v_call: TRBV9
j_call: TRBJ1-1
clone_size: few
cdr3_aa: CASSRSQGARYEAFF
cdr3_nt: TGTGCCAGCAGCAGGTCACAGGGGGCGCGTTACGAAGCTTTCTTT

d_call: NA
v_call: TRBV11-1
j_call: TRBJ2-7
clone_size: once
cdr3_aa: CASSLDSGYEQYF
cdr3_nt: TGTGCCAGCAGCCTCGACTCCGGCTACGAGCAGTACTTC

d_call: TRBD1
v_call: TRBV7-9
j_call: TRBJ1-5
clone_size: NA
cdr3_aa: CASSPDRGGLDQPQHF
cdr3_nt: TGTGCCAGCAGTCCAGACAGGGGAGGGTTGGATCAGCCCCAGCATTTT

d_call: NA
v_call: TRBV28
j_call: TRBJ1-5
clone_size: NA
cdr3_aa: CASSYRAGQPQHF
cdr3_nt: TGTGCCAGCAGCTACAGGGCCGGTCAGCCCCAGCATTTT

d_call: NA
v_call: TRBV14
j_call: TRBJ1-2
clone_size: NA
cdr3_aa: CASSQGDTLGGYTF
cdr3_nt: TGTGCCAGCAGCCAAGGAGACACTCTTGGGGGCTACACCTTC

d_call: NA
v_call: TRBV6-5
j_call: TRBJ1-3
clone_size: once
cdr3_aa: CASSNSNSGNTIYF
cdr3_nt: TGTGCCAGCAGTAACTCTAACTCTGGAAACACCATATATTTT

d_call: NA
v_call: TRBV7-2
j_call: TRBJ1-2
clone_size: NA
cdr3_aa: CASSLAGVAGYTF
cdr3_nt: TGTGCCAGCAGCTTAGCGGGAGTCGCCGGCTACACCTTC

d_call: TRBD2
v_call: TRBV28
j_call: TRBJ2-5
clone_size: NA
cdr3_aa: CASSLFKAGVGETQYF
cdr3_nt: TGTGCCAGCAGTTTATTTAAGGCGGGAGTGGGAGAGACCCAGTACTTC

d_call: NA
v_call: TRBV23-1
j_call: TRBJ2-7
clone_size: NA
cdr3_aa: CASKKAHRRNEQYF
cdr3_nt: TGCGCCAGCAAAAAAGCGCACCGAAGGAACGAGCAGTACTTC

d_call: NA
v_call: TRBV7-9
j_call: TRBJ1-1
clone_size: NA
cdr3_aa: CASHKAGTEAFF
cdr3_nt: TGTGCCAGCCATAAGGCGGGAACTGAAGCTTTCTTT

d_call: NA
v_call: TRBV5-6
j_call: TRBJ1-2
clone_size: NA
cdr3_aa: CASSKRGATNYGYTF
cdr3_nt: TGTGCCAGCAGTAAAAGGGGAGCCACTAACTATGGCTACACCTTC

d_call: TRBD1
v_call: TRBV23-1
j_call: TRBJ2-7
clone_size: NA
cdr3_aa: CASSISGDRVSYEQYF
cdr3_nt: TGCGCCAGCAGTATCAGCGGGGACAGGGTTTCCTACGAGCAGTACTTC

d_call: TRBD1
v_call: TRBV7-2
j_call: TRBJ1-5
clone_size: NA
cdr3_aa: CASRGGTGVNQPQHF
cdr3_nt: TGTGCCAGCAGAGGCGGGACAGGGGTGAATCAGCCCCAGCATTTT

d_call: NA
v_call: TRBV7-9
j_call: TRBJ2-1
clone_size: NA
cdr3_aa: CASSRSGWNEQFF
cdr3_nt: TGTGCCAGCAGCCGATCTGGGTGGAATGAGCAGTTCTTC

d_call: TRBD2
v_call: TRBV6-6
j_call: TRBJ2-2
clone_size: NA
cdr3_aa: CASRALGGERAGELFF
cdr3_nt: TGTGCCAGCAGAGCCCTTGGGGGGGAGCGGGCCGGGGAGCTGTTTTTT

d_call: NA
v_call: TRBV7-2
j_call: TRBJ2-5
clone_size: few
cdr3_aa: CASSSSGRVYETQYF
cdr3_nt: TGTGCCAGCAGCTCCTCGGGGCGGGTATATGAGACCCAGTACTTC

d_call: NA
v_call: TRBV14
j_call: TRBJ1-2
clone_size: NA
cdr3_aa: CASSQRLRGTGTRTGYTF
cdr3_nt: TGTGCCAGCAGCCAACGACTGCGGGGTACAGGGACCCGTACGGGCTACACCTTC

d_call: NA
v_call: TRBV7-9
j_call: TRBJ2-7
clone_size: NA
cdr3_aa: CASSPIGSGRNYEQYF
cdr3_nt: TGTGCCAGCAGCCCTATCGGGTCGGGACGGAACTACGAGCAGTACTTC

d_call: TRBD2
v_call: TRBV6-1
j_call: TRBJ2-7
clone_size: NA
cdr3_aa: CASSESRSGRKSYEQYF
cdr3_nt: TGTGCCAGCAGTGAATCGAGAAGCGGGAGAAAGTCCTACGAGCAGTACTTC

d_call: NA
v_call: TRBV7-9
j_call: TRBJ1-2
clone_size: once
cdr3_aa: CASSFGAGYTF
cdr3_nt: TGTGCCAGCAGCTTTGGGGCTGGCTACACCTTC

d_call: TRBD2
v_call: TRBV14
j_call: TRBJ2-2
clone_size: NA
cdr3_aa: CASSASGIANTGELFF
cdr3_nt: TGTGCCAGCAGCGCTAGCGGAATCGCGAACACCGGGGAGCTGTTTTTT

d_call: NA
v_call: TRBV6-1
j_call: TRBJ1-1
clone_size: NA
cdr3_aa: CASSESAQGNTEAFF
cdr3_nt: TGTGCCAGCAGTGAATCAGCCCAGGGGAACACTGAAGCTTTCTTT

d_call: NA
v_call: TRBV5-1
j_call: TRBJ2-1
clone_size: NA
cdr3_aa: CASSLAPRQGGYNEQFF
cdr3_nt: TGCGCCAGCAGCTTGGCCCCCAGGCAAGGAGGATACAATGAGCAGTTCTTC

d_call: NA
v_call: TRBV11-2
j_call: TRBJ2-7
clone_size: NA
cdr3_aa: CASSLKIIIPLGEQYF
cdr3_nt: TGTGCCAGCAGCTTAAAAATAATTATTCCCTTAGGCGAGCAGTACTTC

d_call: NA
v_call: TRBV5-1
j_call: TRBJ1-2
clone_size: NA
cdr3_aa: CASSLSPGTAEGYTF
cdr3_nt: TGCGCCAGCAGCTTGTCCCCCGGGACTGCGGAGGGCTACACCTTC

d_call: TRBD1
v_call: TRBV19
j_call: TRBJ1-2
clone_size: NA
cdr3_aa: CASPGSGGNYGYTF
cdr3_nt: TGTGCCAGCCCAGGGTCAGGGGGTAACTATGGCTACACCTTC

d_call: NA
v_call: TRBV7-9
j_call: TRBJ2-5
clone_size: NA
cdr3_aa: CASSLMGNLQETQYF
cdr3_nt: TGTGCCAGCAGCTTAATGGGGAACCTCCAAGAGACCCAGTACTTC

d_call: NA
v_call: TRBV4-3
j_call: TRBJ1-2
clone_size: NA
cdr3_aa: CASSQDGDAGPLIYGYTF
cdr3_nt: TGCGCCAGCAGCCAAGACGGGGATGCGGGACCGCTCATCTATGGCTACACCTTC

d_call: NA
v_call: TRBV2
j_call: TRBJ2-7
clone_size: NA
cdr3_aa: CASSTDRATYEQYF
cdr3_nt: TGTGCCAGCAGTACGGACAGAGCTACCTACGAGCAGTACTTC

d_call: NA
v_call: TRBV4-3
j_call: TRBJ2-2
clone_size: NA
cdr3_aa: CASSQDPRGGSTGELFF
cdr3_nt: TGCGCCAGCAGCCAAGACCCGAGGGGCGGTAGCACCGGGGAGCTGTTTTTT

d_call: NA
v_call: TRBV7-2
j_call: TRBJ2-5
clone_size: NA
cdr3_aa: CASSLGGTLITQYF
cdr3_nt: TGTGCCAGCAGCTTAGGGGGGACCCTCATCACCCAGTACTTC

d_call: NA
v_call: TRBV5-4
j_call: TRBJ2-5
clone_size: NA
cdr3_aa: CASSLAGETQYF
cdr3_nt: TGTGCCAGCAGCTTGGCGGGTGAGACCCAGTACTTC

d_call: NA
v_call: TRBV28
j_call: TRBJ1-2
clone_size: NA
cdr3_aa: CASSYTPGVYGYTF
cdr3_nt: TGTGCCAGCAGTTACACCCCAGGGGTCTATGGCTACACCTTC

d_call: NA
v_call: TRBV29-1
j_call: TRBJ2-4
clone_size: once
cdr3_aa: CSVEGGPWDIQYF
cdr3_nt: TGCAGCGTTGAAGGGGGCCCCTGGGACATTCAGTACTTC

d_call: NA
v_call: TRBV29-1
j_call: TRBJ2-5
clone_size: NA
cdr3_aa: CSVEDYTRGTQYF
cdr3_nt: TGCAGCGTTGAAGATTACACCCGGGGGACCCAGTACTTC

d_call: NA
v_call: TRBV29-1
j_call: TRBJ2-3
clone_size: NA
cdr3_aa: CSVDGRGSLAGYTQYF
cdr3_nt: TGCAGCGTTGATGGGAGGGGGTCCTTAGCTGGATATACGCAGTATTTT

d_call: NA
v_call: TRBV21-1
j_call: TRBJ1-5
clone_size: NA
cdr3_aa: CASSNRGHYRVCNQPQHF
cdr3_nt: TGTGCCAGCAGCAACCGTGGTCATTACAGGGTTTGCAATCAGCCCCAGCATTTT

d_call: NA
v_call: TRBV2
j_call: TRBJ1-1
clone_size: NA
cdr3_aa: CASSEVQGFDSGTEAFF
cdr3_nt: TGTGCCAGCAGTGAAGTACAGGGTTTCGATTCGGGGACTGAAGCTTTCTTT

d_call: NA
v_call: TRBV11-2
j_call: TRBJ1-4
clone_size: NA
cdr3_aa: CASSPWGAGEKLFF
cdr3_nt: TGTGCCAGCAGTCCGTGGGGGGCTGGGGAAAAACTGTTTTTT

d_call: NA
v_call: TRBV13
j_call: TRBJ2-7
clone_size: once
cdr3_aa: CASSSSAAGSYEQYF
cdr3_nt: TGTGCCAGCAGCTCCAGCGCGGCAGGGTCCTACGAGCAGTACTTC

d_call: NA
v_call: TRBV5-8
j_call: TRBJ1-2
clone_size: NA
cdr3_aa: CASSLYISPPNNYGYTF
cdr3_nt: TGTGCCAGCAGCCTATACATCTCGCCCCCGAATAACTATGGCTACACCTTC

d_call: NA
v_call: TRBV11-3
j_call: TRBJ2-5
clone_size: NA
cdr3_aa: CASSLDQLGDQYF
cdr3_nt: TGTGCCAGCAGCTTAGACCAGCTGGGGGACCAGTACTTC

d_call: NA
v_call: TRBV12-5
j_call: TRBJ2-3
clone_size: NA
cdr3_aa: CASGPNIDTQYF
cdr3_nt: TGTGCTAGTGGTCCCAACATAGATACGCAGTATTTT

d_call: NA
v_call: TRBV19
j_call: TRBJ1-1
clone_size: once
cdr3_aa: CASSISHRTNTEAFF
cdr3_nt: TGTGCCAGTAGTATTTCTCACAGGACGAACACTGAAGCTTTCTTT

d_call: TRBD2
v_call: TRBV7-6
j_call: TRBJ2-3
clone_size: NA
cdr3_aa: CASSSYHTSADTQYF
cdr3_nt: TGTGCCAGCAGCTCTTACCATACTAGCGCAGATACGCAGTATTTT

d_call: TRBD1
v_call: TRBV6-5
j_call: TRBJ1-2
clone_size: NA
cdr3_aa: CASSYVRTGGGYGYTF
cdr3_nt: TGTGCCAGCAGTTACGTTCGGACAGGGGGCGGCTATGGCTACACCTTC

d_call: TRBD2
v_call: TRBV5-5
j_call: TRBJ2-1
clone_size: NA
cdr3_aa: CASSLTGTSEYNEQFF
cdr3_nt: TGTGCCAGCAGCTTGACCGGGACTAGCGAGTACAATGAGCAGTTCTTC

d_call: TRBD1
v_call: TRBV5-1
j_call: TRBJ2-7
clone_size: NA
cdr3_aa: CASSPTGQNYEQYF
cdr3_nt: TGCGCCAGCAGCCCTACGGGACAGAACTACGAGCAGTACTTC

d_call: NA
v_call: TRBV10-3
j_call: TRBJ2-3
clone_size: NA
cdr3_aa: CAVTGDPDTQYF
cdr3_nt: TGTGCCGTTACGGGAGATCCAGATACGCAGTATTTT

d_call: NA
v_call: TRBV6-6
j_call: TRBJ1-5
clone_size: NA
cdr3_aa: CASRRRGIGASWPQHF
cdr3_nt: TGTGCCAGCAGGAGGCGGGGGATTGGGGCGTCTTGGCCCCAGCATTTT

d_call: NA
v_call: TRBV2
j_call: TRBJ1-1
clone_size: NA
cdr3_aa: CASTRDTEAFF
cdr3_nt: TGTGCCAGCACGCGGGACACTGAAGCTTTCTTT

d_call: NA
v_call: TRBV6-1
j_call: TRBJ1-1
clone_size: NA
cdr3_aa: CASSEGIRVWNTEAFF
cdr3_nt: TGTGCCAGCAGTGAAGGAATAAGGGTTTGGAACACTGAAGCTTTCTTT

d_call: NA
v_call: TRBV4-2
j_call: TRBJ2-3
clone_size: NA
cdr3_aa: CASSRSASEVTDTQYF
cdr3_nt: TGTGCCAGCAGCCGCAGTGCTAGCGAGGTCACAGATACGCAGTATTTT

d_call: TRBD2
v_call: TRBV19
j_call: TRBJ2-2
clone_size: NA
cdr3_aa: CASRAGGNTGELFF
cdr3_nt: TGTGCCAGTCGGGCGGGAGGGAACACCGGGGAGCTGTTTTTT

d_call: NA
v_call: TRBV7-9
j_call: TRBJ2-2
clone_size: NA
cdr3_aa: CASSPTAAGNSGELFF
cdr3_nt: TGTGCCAGCAGCCCAACCGCGGCAGGGAATTCCGGGGAGCTGTTTTTT

d_call: TRBD2
v_call: TRBV19
j_call: TRBJ2-5
clone_size: NA
cdr3_aa: CASSIDWGGQETQYF
cdr3_nt: TGTGCCAGTAGTATAGATTGGGGGGGGCAAGAGACCCAGTACTTC

d_call: NA
v_call: TRBV7-9
j_call: TRBJ2-3
clone_size: NA
cdr3_aa: CANRPLGVSPPTQYF
cdr3_nt: TGTGCCAACAGACCCCTGGGGGTCTCTCCTCCTACGCAGTATTTT